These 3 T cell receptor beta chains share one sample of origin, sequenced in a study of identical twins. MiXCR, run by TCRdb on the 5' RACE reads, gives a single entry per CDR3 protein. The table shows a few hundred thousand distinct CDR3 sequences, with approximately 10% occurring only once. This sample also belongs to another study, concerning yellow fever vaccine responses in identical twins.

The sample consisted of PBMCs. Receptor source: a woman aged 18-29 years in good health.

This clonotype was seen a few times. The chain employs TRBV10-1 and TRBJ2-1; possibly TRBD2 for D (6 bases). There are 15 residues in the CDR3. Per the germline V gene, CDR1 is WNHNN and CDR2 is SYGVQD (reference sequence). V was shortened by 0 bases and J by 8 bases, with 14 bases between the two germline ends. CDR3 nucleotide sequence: TGCGCCAGCAGTGAGTCGTCGGGAGAGTTCCATGAGCAGTTCTTC. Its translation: CASSESSGEFHEQFF.

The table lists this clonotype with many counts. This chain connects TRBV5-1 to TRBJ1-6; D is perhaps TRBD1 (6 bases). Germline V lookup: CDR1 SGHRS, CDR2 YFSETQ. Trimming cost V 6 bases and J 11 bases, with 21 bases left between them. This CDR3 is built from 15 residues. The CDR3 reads CASTKGDTGRTPLHF. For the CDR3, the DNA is TGCGCCAGCACAAAAGGGGACACGGGGAGGACACCCCTCCACTTT.

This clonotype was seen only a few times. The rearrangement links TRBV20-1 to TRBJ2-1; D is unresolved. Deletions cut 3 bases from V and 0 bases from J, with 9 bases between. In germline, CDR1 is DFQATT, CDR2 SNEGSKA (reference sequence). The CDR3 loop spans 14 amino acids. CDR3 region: CSASPSSSYNEQFF. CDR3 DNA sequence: TGCAGTGCTAGCCCAAGCAGCTCCTACAATGAGCAGTTCTTC.